The T cell receptor (beta chain) under discussion was sequenced for a study of memory CD4+ T cells and cytomegalovirus serostatus. Germline CDR1 is SGHTS and CDR2 is YDEGEE. Trimming took 1 base from V and 1 from J, leaving 8 bases between them. The CDR3 runs to 14 residues. Original data processing: After removing out-of-frame reads, around 2.2 million distinct TCRbeta sequences remained. Assay used: immunoSEQ multiplex PCR; TCRdb lists only in-frame clones, some missing. From that table come the V and J calls and clone size; the DNA was used to work out D and trimming. The sample has just under 95,000 clones; about 80% are singletons. Single viable CD3+CD4+CD8-CD45RO+ cells were sorted as the memory CD4+ T cells.

This TCR was recovered from an adult in good health and CMV-seropositive. The sample comprised memory CD4+ T cells from blood. The rearrangement links TRBV5-8 to TRBJ1-1; the D is unclear. CDR3 protein: CASSLPWRNTEAFF. The CDR3 DNA reads as TGTGCCAGCAGCTTGCCTTGGAGGAACACTGAAGCTTTCTTT.